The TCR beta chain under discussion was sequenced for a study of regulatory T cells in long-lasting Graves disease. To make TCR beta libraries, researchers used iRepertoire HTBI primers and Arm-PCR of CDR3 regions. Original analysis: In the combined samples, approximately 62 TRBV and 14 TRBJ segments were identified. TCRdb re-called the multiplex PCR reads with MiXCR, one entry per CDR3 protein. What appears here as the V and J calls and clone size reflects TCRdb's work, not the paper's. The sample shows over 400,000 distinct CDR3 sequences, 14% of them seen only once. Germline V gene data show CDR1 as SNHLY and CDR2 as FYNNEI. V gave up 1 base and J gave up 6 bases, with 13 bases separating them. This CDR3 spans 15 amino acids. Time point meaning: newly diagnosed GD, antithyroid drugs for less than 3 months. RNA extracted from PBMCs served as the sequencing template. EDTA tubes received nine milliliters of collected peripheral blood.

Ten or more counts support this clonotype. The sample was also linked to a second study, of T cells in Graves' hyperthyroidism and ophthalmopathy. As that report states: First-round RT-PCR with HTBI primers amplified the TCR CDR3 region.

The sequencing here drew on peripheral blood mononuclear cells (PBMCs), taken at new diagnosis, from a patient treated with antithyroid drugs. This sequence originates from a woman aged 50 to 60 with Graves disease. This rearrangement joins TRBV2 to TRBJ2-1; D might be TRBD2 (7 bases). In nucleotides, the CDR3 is TGTGCCAGCAGTGAAGGAGGACTAGGGGGCAATGAGCAGTTCTTC. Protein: CASSEGGLGGNEQFF.